This T cell receptor beta chain was sequenced during a study of T cells in women clearing cervical HPV infection. Study as a whole: Women with histologically confirmed HPV16-related CIN3 or worse, 2 with invasive cancer, served as cases.

Average input was around 1,300 ng genomic DNA for immunoSEQ TCR beta CDR3 amplification. Clones were sequenced by immunoSEQ multiplex PCR, and TCRdb holds only the in-frame ones, with some missing. The sample data list approximately 31,000 clones. The CDR3 totals 17 residues. As for this clone: Its target is unknown. The CDR3 extends 3 residues past the end of the read, so its final part is completed from the germline J gene.

Whole-study results and caveats: Combining TCR richness with V gene abundances gave 0.65 to 0.85 AUC. Each sample's T-cell count was unknown, possibly confounding richness.

The clonotype comes from a woman aged 18 to 69 with a cervical HPV16 infection that either progressed to CIN3+ or cleared (not recorded which). Sequenced material: blood buffy coat. The V and J genes are TRBV23-1 and TRBJ2-3, with D perhaps TRBD1 (6 bases). TRBV23-1 carries the ORF label, with uncertain function. The sequenced part of the CDR3 DNA is TGCGCCAGCAGTCAATCACAGGGTGAAGCTAGCAATCAGCCG. It specifies CASSQSQGEASNQP. The full CDR3 protein is CASSQSQGEASNQPQYF.